This T cell receptor (beta chain) comes out of a study of graft-versus-host responses after intestinal transplantation (dated by TCRdb to the early 2020s). For context, the study as a whole: The transplants that recipients got were multivisceral, liver-intestinal, or isolated intestinal. Anti-thymocyte globulin induction was given to all recipients, followed by maintenance tacrolimus and steroids for two to four years. After intestinal transplantation, graft-versus-host and host-versus-graft alloreactive T cell clones were followed in the graft, circulation and bone marrow using bulk TCR-beta CDR3 sequencing. To identify alloreactive clones, pre-transplant mixed lymphocyte reaction products were sequenced and compared with unstimulated pre-transplant donor and recipient T cells. The cohort enrolled 24 intestinal transplant recipients, one of whom was a retransplant, and a few patients without pretransplant specimens were excluded. Donor T cell macrochimerism was defined as a peak of at least 4% donor T cells among recipient peripheral blood mononuclear cells. Samples from a few later patients were sequenced in-house on an Illumina MiSeq with MiXCR processing rather than by the commercial service.

Via the germline V gene, CDR1 is MGHRA and CDR2 YSYEKL. Compared with germline, V lacks 4 bases and J lacks 5 bases; bases without a gene match: 9. The CDR3 has 17 amino acids, counting the end cysteine and phenylalanine. Here the CDR3 DNA is all that survives: 51 bases in frame from base 1. Library prep was done by the immunoSEQ multiplex PCR assay. For most patients, genomic DNA was isolated with the Qiagen DNeasy Blood and Tissue Kit and shipped frozen to Adaptive Biotechnologies for TCR sequencing. For most patients, high-throughput TCR-beta CDR3 sequencing of genomic DNA was performed by Adaptive Biotechnologies. From the authors' description of their analysis: TCR sequencing data were retrieved from Adaptive's ImmunoSEQ software for 15 to 20 patients, whereas three other patients were processed with MiXCR and VDJtools. CD4 versus CD8 sorting errors were corrected by removing sequences found in both subsets at a frequency ratio below 5:1. CDR3 nucleotide sequences shared between donor and recipient were removed because the origin of such sequences could not be assigned. Alloreactive clones required at least 2-fold expansion over unstimulated cells and minimum CFSE-low frequency of 0.002% (template counts) or 0.001% (read counts). Clones detected in sequenced pre-transplant spleen, lymph node, or MLR CFSE-low populations of the donor or recipient were defined as mappable. Cumulative frequency of alloreactive clones was calculated as a percentage of all sequences weighted by copy number. TCRdb retrieved this table from immuneACCESS and kept in-frame rearrangements only. Not all clones are present; in checked studies, unresolved V genes account for under half, and no reason is known for the remainder. Clone size and V and J calls were adopted from that table, with D and trimming inferred from the DNA. The sample table holds approximately 71,000 clones, of which roughly 90% were seen once. The ten largest clones represent just under 2.5% of the sample.

Worth noting for this clone: The antigen it binds to is not known. Base quality data are lacking; no much larger clone is found one base away.

What the time point label conveys for this sample: cells obtained before transplantation from donor or recipient. CD3+CD4+ and CD3+CD8+ populations were FACS-sorted from unstimulated pre-transplant donor and recipient cells taken from spleen or lymph nodes. Broad study findings and their caveats: In patients with donor T cell macrochimerism, the allografts had high GvH to HvG T cell clonal ratios. Early after transplant, peak levels of circulating GvH clones were associated with declines in HvG clones. GvH clones were found in recipient bone marrow, and some of the GvH clones appeared earlier in ileal mucosa or blood, which is consistent with an intestinal mucosal origin. Conclusions were limited by the relatively low number and heterogeneity of intestinal transplant patients.

Here the chain combines TRBV4-1 and TRBJ1-6, and TRBD1 matches 9 of the central bases. The clonotype was recovered from a human donor who received an intestinal transplant. The sequencing used unstimulated CD8+ T cells sorted from spleen or lymph node cells, collected before intestinal transplant. The CDR3 in this case is CASSLQLGTGHNSPLHF. The DNA sequence follows: TGCGCCAGCAGCCTACAACTGGGGACAGGGCATAATTCACCCCTCCACTTT.